This entry is about one TCR beta chain. The data were taken from a study of blood T cell repertoires in COVID-19. As for the study in general: Samples of COVID-19 (acute and convalescent) were obtained from the United States, Italy and Spain. The cDNA or gDNA used as material had been derived from T cells, B-cell-depleted T cells, or PBMCs.

CDR3 size: 13 residues. V shed 9 bases and J shed 0 bases, with 7 bases lying between them. Methods used by the authors: Cell counts per sample came from amplifying reference gene primers. Only in-frame clones appear in the TCRdb table, and some are missing; sequencing was by immunoSEQ multiplex PCR. V, J and clone size are taken as reported in that table, and D and trimming were inferred from the DNA itself. The data show 65,000 to 100,000 clones, roughly four fifths seen once. The gene calls are TRBV5-7 and TRBJ2-6; D gene ambiguous. TRBV5-7 carries the ORF label, with uncertain function. Material for sequencing was peripheral blood. The source is a human donor in a cohort sampled during active COVID-19. The CDR3 DNA reads as TGTGCCACGACAATCTCTGGGGCCAACGTCCTGACTTTC. This sequence encodes CATTISGANVLTF.